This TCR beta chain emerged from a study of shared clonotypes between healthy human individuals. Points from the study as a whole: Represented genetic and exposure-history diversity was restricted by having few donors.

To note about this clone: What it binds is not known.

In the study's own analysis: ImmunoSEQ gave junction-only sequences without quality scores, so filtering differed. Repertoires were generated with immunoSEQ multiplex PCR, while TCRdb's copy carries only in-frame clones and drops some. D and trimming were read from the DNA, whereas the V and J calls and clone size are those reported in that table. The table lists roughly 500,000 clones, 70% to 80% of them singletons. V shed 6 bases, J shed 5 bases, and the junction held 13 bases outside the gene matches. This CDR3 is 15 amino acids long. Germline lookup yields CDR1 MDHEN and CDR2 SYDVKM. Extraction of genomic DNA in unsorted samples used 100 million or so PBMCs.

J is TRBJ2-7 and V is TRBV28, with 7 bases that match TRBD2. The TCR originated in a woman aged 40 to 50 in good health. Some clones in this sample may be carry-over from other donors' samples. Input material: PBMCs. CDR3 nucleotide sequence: TGTGCCAGCAGCCCTGCGGCGTTAGCGGGCCACGAGCAGTACTTC. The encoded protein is CASSPAALAGHEQYF.